This TCR beta chain was identified during a study of response to subunit inactivated influenza vaccine. As concerns this clonotype: Its cognate antigen is unknown.

General study results and limits: The authors suggested that few new T cells are recruited per seasonal influenza vaccination.

TCRdb re-derived calls from the RT-PCR reads in MiXCR, one entry per CDR3 protein. Counted here are about 780,000 distinct CDR3 sequences, about 18% occurring once; the ten biggest clones make up about a tenth. Germline values: CDR1 SNHLY, CDR2 FYNNEI. V lost 4 bases and J 4 bases, leaving 8 bases between the germline ends. This CDR3 is 13 amino acids long. This specimen was PBMCs from blood, taken less than 6 days after vaccination. This sequence originates from a man aged 50-60 years who received an inactivated influenza vaccine. This sequence joins TRBV2 and TRBJ2-1; no reliable D call. DNA for the CDR3: TGTGCCAGCAGTGCCGTTCGTTACAATGAGCAGTTCTTC. Translated: CASSAVRYNEQFF.